This T cell receptor (beta chain) was found in a study of T-cell reconstitution after alpha-beta-depleted transplantation in children. A word on this clonotype: The junction differs from germline at one of its ends, possibly a read error.

A TCRbeta library incorporating unique molecular identifiers was prepared. A single record per CDR3 protein comes from TCRdb applying MiXCR to the PCR reads. This repertoire shows tens of thousands of distinct CDR3 sequences, around an eighth found once; its top ten account for about 25%. Per the germline V gene, CDR1 is SSHAT and CDR2 is FNYEAQ (reference sequence). This CDR3 has 15 residues. The sequenced sample was PBMCs, mostly from graft donor cells, obtained 180 days after TCRalphabeta/CD19-depleted stem cell transplant. The rearrangement uses TRBV7-7 and TRBJ2-5; D is possibly TRBD2 (6 bases). This clonotype was sampled from a male patient under 10 years old who had a stem cell transplant for acute lymphoblastic leukemia, so the T cells may come from the graft donor. For the CDR3, the DNA is TGTGCTAGCACCTTACAGGAGGGTCTCCAAGAGACCCAGTACTTC. Encoded protein: CASTLQEGLQETQYF.